The entry below gives a single T cell receptor (beta chain) sequence along with its context. This clone was seen a few times. The antigen it binds to is not known. Within one base of it there is no much larger clone, and no base qualities were kept. These data belong to a study of blood T cell repertoires in COVID-19 (dated by TCRdb to 2019 to 2021). Turning to the overall study: Samples covering the acute and convalescent phases of COVID-19 were provided by collaborators in the United States, Italy and Spain. The prospective study material was composed of cDNA or gDNA derived from T cells, B-cell-depleted T cells, or PBMCs. The samples were drawn from the first 160 participants of the ongoing ImmuneRACE study and from some 1,300 subjects provided by 6 global collaborators. Subjects who had been exposed to COVID-19, were actively infected with it, or had recovered from it provided the deeply sampled blood TCRbeta repertoires that made up the dataset. The repertoires were released in a freely available public database intended as a resource for research on the immune response to SARS-CoV-2. A de-identified subject ID, COVID-19 status, age in years and sex were almost always included in the sample metadata. Where available, HLA class I and class II types were obtained from metadata supplied by the sample provider rather than from assay-based typing. Overall results and qualifications from the work: The quantity of clinical and demographic metadata differed by source and by participant and was supplied without curation.

The CDR3 spans 13 residues, from the cysteine through the phenylalanine. Left in the record is the CDR3 DNA by itself, 39 bases read in frame from the first base. Here V drops 9 bases and J drops 1 base, and the junction holds 5 bases not matched to any gene. The CDR1 and CDR2 encoded by the germline V gene are KGHDR and SFDVKD. The immunoSEQ Assay, a bias-controlled multiplex PCR, was used to amplify TCRbeta CDR3 regions from genomic DNA. In the original analysis: Within the assay, amplification of reference gene primers was used to estimate how many nucleated cells each sample contained. Sequence reads were collapsed and filtered to measure the absolute abundance of every unique TCRbeta CDR3 rearrangement. Productive Simpson clonality was computed per sample as the square root of Simpson's diversity index over productive rearrangements. Not all clones reach the TCRdb copy of this immuneACCESS table, which keeps in-frame sequences only. Checked studies attribute under half of the gap to unresolved V genes and leave the rest unexplained. The DNA was the basis for D and trimming; V, J and clone size are from that table. Present in this sample are about 82,000 clones, 75% to 90% of which were seen just once. The ten largest clones represent more than 10% of the sample.

Collaborating institutions collected whole blood in K2EDTA tubes following their own protocols. Collaborator samples were shipped for TCRbeta analysis as frozen whole blood, isolated PBMCs, or DNA extracted from either sample type. The sequence was collected from a woman aged 35 to 49 with active or convalescent COVID-19. Source material: peripheral blood. Rearrangement joined TRBV24-1 to TRBJ2-7; a stretch of 7 junction bases matches TRBD1. This receptor has the CDR3 CATPGQASYEQYF. In nucleotide form, the sequence is TGTGCCACCCCCGGACAGGCTTCCTACGAGCAGTACTTC.